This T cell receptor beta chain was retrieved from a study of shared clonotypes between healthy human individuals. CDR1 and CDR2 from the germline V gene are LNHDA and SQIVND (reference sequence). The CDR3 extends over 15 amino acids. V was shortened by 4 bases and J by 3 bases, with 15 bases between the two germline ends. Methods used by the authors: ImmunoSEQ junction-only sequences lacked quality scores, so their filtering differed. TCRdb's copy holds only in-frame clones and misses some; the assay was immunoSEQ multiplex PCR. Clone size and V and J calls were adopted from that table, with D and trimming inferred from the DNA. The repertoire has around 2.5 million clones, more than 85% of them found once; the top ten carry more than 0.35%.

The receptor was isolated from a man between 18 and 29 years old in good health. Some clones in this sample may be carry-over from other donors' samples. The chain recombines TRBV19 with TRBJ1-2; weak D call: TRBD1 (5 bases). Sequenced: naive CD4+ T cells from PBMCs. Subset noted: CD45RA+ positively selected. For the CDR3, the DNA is TGTGCCAGTAGTACCCCGGGCAGGGCGGACTATGGCTACACCTTC. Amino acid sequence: CASSTPGRADYGYTF.